A selection of T cell receptor beta chains follows, all from one sample in a study of control samples from healthy donors and cancer patients. Profiling relied on immunoSEQ multiplex PCR, and the TCRdb table lists in-frame clones only, not all of them. The repertoire holds 65,000 to 85,000 clones, with more than 70% as singletons. The sequenced sample was PBMCs. The receptors here all came from a woman in her 50s with head and neck cancer. The CDR3 runs from the conserved cysteine through the conserved F or W. Each record gives: V gene, D gene, J gene, clone size, CDR3 DNA, CDR3 protein. A D gene is named only where the DNA matches it firmly. Only some rows state a clone size, as once, few, many or a class for expanded clones.

V gene: TRBV5-1; D gene: .; J gene: TRBJ1-6; clone size: .; CDR3 DNA: TGCGCCAGCAGGGGCGACCCGCTCTTTAATTCACCCCTCCACTTT; CDR3 protein: CASRGDPLFNSPLHF
V gene: TRBV4-3; D gene: TRBD2; J gene: TRBJ2-2; clone size: .; CDR3 DNA: TGCGCCAGCAGCCAAGCGGGCGGGGGAGCGAACACCGGGGAGCTGTTTTTT; CDR3 protein: CASSQAGGGANTGELFF
V gene: TRBV7-2; D gene: .; J gene: TRBJ1-1; clone size: .; CDR3 DNA: TGTGCCAGCAGCTCCCGGGCGGACCTTCGAACGACTGAAGCTTTCTTT; CDR3 protein: CASSSRADLRTTEAFF
V gene: TRBV9; D gene: .; J gene: TRBJ1-5; clone size: .; CDR3 DNA: TGTGCCAGCAGCGTAGCGGACGGGCAGCCCCAGCATTTT; CDR3 protein: CASSVADGQPQHF
V gene: TRBV27; D gene: TRBD2; J gene: TRBJ2-2; clone size: .; CDR3 DNA: TGTGCCAGCAGTTCGGGACTAGCGGGGCCCGTAACCGGGGAGCTGTTTTTT; CDR3 protein: CASSSGLAGPVTGELFF
V gene: TRBV15; D gene: .; J gene: TRBJ1-3; clone size: once; CDR3 DNA: TGTGCCACCAGCACTTGGGGAGGGTCGGGATTGAACACCATATATTTT; CDR3 protein: CATSTWGGSGLNTIYF
V gene: TRBV28; D gene: TRBD1; J gene: TRBJ1-3; clone size: .; CDR3 DNA: TGTGCCAGCATCGGGACAGCCCCAGTCACCATATATTTT; CDR3 protein: CASIGTAPVTIYF
V gene: TRBV6-2/TRBV6-3; D gene: TRBD1; J gene: TRBJ2-7; clone size: .; CDR3 DNA: TGTGCCAGCAGTTACCCGCCGGGACAGGGCCCCTACGAGCAGTACTTC; CDR3 protein: CASSYPPGQGPYEQYF
V gene: TRBV28; D gene: .; J gene: TRBJ2-7; clone size: once; CDR3 DNA: TGTGCCAGCAGGTCCCCCGGGGGACCCAACTCCTACGAGCAGTACTTC; CDR3 protein: CASRSPGGPNSYEQYF
V gene: TRBV4-3; D gene: TRBD1; J gene: TRBJ1-5; clone size: .; CDR3 DNA: TGCGCCAGCAGCCCCTCGGGACAGGGTAAGGAGAATCAGCCCCAGCATTTT; CDR3 protein: CASSPSGQGKENQPQHF
V gene: TRBV29-1; D gene: .; J gene: TRBJ2-7; clone size: .; CDR3 DNA: TGCAGCGTTGAAGATCGAACAGGCGCCAGTACCTACGAGCAGTACTTC; CDR3 protein: CSVEDRTGASTYEQYF
V gene: TRBV9; D gene: TRBD1; J gene: TRBJ1-2; clone size: few; CDR3 DNA: TGTGCCAGCAGCGTAGGGGACAGGAGCTATGGCTACACCTTC; CDR3 protein: CASSVGDRSYGYTF
V gene: TRBV7-2; D gene: .; J gene: TRBJ2-4; clone size: .; CDR3 DNA: TGTGCCAGCAGCTTAGCCTCCAGGGGGGGCAAAAACATTCAGTACTTC; CDR3 protein: CASSLASRGGKNIQYF
V gene: TRBV5-1; D gene: .; J gene: TRBJ1-4; clone size: .; CDR3 DNA: TGCGCCAGCAGCTTGGCGCGGGCGACTAATGAAAAACTGTTTTTT; CDR3 protein: CASSLARATNEKLFF
V gene: TRBV6-4; D gene: TRBD1; J gene: TRBJ1-1; clone size: few; CDR3 DNA: TGTGCCAGCAGTCGGGGGCCAGGGGGCACTGAAGCTTTCTTT; CDR3 protein: CASSRGPGGTEAFF
V gene: TRBV2; D gene: .; J gene: TRBJ2-4; clone size: .; CDR3 DNA: TGTGCCAGCAGTGAGATGCAGATAGCCAAAAACATTCAGTACTTC; CDR3 protein: CASSEMQIAKNIQYF
V gene: TRBV15; D gene: .; J gene: TRBJ2-7; clone size: few; CDR3 DNA: TGTGCCACCAGCAGAGGGGGGGACAGTCCCTACGAGCAGTACTTC; CDR3 protein: CATSRGGDSPYEQYF
V gene: TRBV28; D gene: .; J gene: TRBJ1-4; clone size: .; CDR3 DNA: TGTGCCAGCAGTTTACGGGGGGCGTCTAATGAAAAACTGTTTTTT; CDR3 protein: CASSLRGASNEKLFF
V gene: TRBV29-1; D gene: TRBD1; J gene: TRBJ2-5; clone size: .; CDR3 DNA: TGCAGCGTTGGGGGGGACAGGGGGCTTTCAGAGACCCAGTACTTC; CDR3 protein: CSVGGDRGLSETQYF
V gene: TRBV19; D gene: TRBD1; J gene: TRBJ1-2; clone size: .; CDR3 DNA: TGTGCCACCCAGGGACAGGGGTATGGCTACACCTTC; CDR3 protein: CATQGQGYGYTF